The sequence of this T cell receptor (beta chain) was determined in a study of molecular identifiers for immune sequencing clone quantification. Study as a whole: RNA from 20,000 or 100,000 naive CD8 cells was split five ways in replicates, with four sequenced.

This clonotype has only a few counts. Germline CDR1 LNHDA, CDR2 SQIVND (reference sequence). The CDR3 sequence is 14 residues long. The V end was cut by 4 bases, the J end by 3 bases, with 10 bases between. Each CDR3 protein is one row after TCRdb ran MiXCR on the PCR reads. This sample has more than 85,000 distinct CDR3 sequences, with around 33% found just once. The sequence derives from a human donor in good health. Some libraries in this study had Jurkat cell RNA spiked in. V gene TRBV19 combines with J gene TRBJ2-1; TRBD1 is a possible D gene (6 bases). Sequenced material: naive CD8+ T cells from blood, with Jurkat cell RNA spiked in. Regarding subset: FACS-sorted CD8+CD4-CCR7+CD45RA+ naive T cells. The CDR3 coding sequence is TGTGCCAGTAGTAGACAGGTGGGCTACAATGAGCAGTTCTTC. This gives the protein CASSRQVGYNEQFF.